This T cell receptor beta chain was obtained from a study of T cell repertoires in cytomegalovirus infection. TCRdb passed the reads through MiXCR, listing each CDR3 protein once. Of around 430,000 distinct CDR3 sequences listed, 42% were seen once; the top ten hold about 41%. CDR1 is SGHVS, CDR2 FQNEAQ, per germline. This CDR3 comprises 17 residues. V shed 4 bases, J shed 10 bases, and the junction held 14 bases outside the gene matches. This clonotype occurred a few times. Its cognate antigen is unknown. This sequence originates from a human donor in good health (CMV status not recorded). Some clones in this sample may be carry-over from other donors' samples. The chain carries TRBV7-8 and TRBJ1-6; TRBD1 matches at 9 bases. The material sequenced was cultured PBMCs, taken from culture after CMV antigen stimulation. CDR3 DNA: TGTGCCAGCAGCTCCCCCCGGACAGGGGAGCGCCGCTCACCCCTCCACTTT. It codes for CASSSPRTGERRSPLHF.